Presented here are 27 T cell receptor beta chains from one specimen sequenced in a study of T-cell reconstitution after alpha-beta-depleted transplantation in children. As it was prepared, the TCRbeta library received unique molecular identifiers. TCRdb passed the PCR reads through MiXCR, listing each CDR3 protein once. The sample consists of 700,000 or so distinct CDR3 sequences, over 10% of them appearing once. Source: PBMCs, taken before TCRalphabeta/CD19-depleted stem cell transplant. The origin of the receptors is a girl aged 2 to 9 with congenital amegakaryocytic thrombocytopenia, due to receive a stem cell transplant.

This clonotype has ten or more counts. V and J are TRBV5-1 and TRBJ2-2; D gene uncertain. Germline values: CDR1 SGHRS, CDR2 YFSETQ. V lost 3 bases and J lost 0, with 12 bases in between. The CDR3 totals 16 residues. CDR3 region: CASSYGRYANTGELFF. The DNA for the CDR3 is TGCGCCAGCAGCTATGGGCGGTACGCGAACACCGGGGAGCTGTTTTTT.

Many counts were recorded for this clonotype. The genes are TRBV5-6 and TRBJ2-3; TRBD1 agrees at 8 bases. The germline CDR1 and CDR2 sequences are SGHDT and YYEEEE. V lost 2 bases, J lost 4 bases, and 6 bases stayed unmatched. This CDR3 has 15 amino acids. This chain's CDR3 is CASSFGQGSADTQYF. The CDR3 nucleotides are TGTGCCAGCAGCTTTGGACAGGGAAGCGCAGATACGCAGTATTTT.

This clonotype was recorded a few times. The chain's CDR3 is CASSLEGPLNLYNEQFF. CDR3 DNA: TGTGCCAGCAGCTTGGAGGGACCTCTCAATCTCTACAATGAGCAGTTCTTC. This chain joins TRBV5-4 and TRBJ2-1; perhaps D is TRBD1 or TRBD2 (5 bases each). The CDR3 covers 17 residues. Trimming took off 0 bases at V and 3 bases at J, with 16 bases between the two ends. Germline CDR1 is SGHNT and CDR2 is YYREEE (reference sequence).

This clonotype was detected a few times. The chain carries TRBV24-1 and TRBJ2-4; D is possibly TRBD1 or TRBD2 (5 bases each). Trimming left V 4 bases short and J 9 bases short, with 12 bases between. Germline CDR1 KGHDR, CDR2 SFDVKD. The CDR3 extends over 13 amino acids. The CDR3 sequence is CATSEGVRGIQYF. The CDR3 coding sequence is TGTGCCACCAGTGAGGGGGTGAGAGGCATTCAGTACTTC.

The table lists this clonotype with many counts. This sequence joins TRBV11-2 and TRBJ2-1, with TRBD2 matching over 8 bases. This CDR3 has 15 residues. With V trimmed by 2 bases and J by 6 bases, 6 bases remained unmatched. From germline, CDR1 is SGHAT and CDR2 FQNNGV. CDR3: CASSLTGGKFNEQFF. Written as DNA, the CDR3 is TGTGCCAGCAGCTTAACGGGAGGGAAGTTCAATGAGCAGTTCTTC.

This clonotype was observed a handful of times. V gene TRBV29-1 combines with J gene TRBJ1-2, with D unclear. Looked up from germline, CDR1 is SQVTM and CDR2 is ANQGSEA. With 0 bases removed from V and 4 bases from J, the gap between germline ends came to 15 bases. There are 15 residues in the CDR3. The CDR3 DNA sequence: TGCAGCGTTGAAGATGTAGTTGGACCCGTCTATGGCTACACCTTC. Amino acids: CSVEDVVGPVYGYTF.

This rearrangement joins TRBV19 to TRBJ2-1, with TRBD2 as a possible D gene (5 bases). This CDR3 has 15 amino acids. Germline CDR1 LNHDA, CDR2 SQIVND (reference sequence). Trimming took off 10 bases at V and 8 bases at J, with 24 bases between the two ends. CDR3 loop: CATSSPNLGDDEQFF. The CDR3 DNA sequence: TGTGCCACCTCAAGCCCAAACTTGGGAGACGATGAGCAGTTCTTC.

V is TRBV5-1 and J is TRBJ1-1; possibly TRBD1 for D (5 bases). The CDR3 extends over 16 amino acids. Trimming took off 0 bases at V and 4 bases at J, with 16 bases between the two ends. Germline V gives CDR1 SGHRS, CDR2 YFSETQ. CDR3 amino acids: CASSLAGWGGVTEAFF. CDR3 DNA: TGCGCCAGCAGCTTGGCCGGTTGGGGCGGTGTCACTGAAGCTTTCTTT.

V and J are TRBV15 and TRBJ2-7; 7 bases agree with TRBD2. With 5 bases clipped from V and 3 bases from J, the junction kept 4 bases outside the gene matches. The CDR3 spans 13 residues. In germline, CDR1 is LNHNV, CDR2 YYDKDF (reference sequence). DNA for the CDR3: TGTGCCACCAGCCTCGGGACTAACTACGAGCAGTACTTC. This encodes CATSLGTNYEQYF.

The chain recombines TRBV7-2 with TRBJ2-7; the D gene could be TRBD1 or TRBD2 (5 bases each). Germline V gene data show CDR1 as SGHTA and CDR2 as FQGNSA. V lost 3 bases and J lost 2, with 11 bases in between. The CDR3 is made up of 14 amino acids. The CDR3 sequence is CASSFVGAAYEQYF. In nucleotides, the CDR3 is TGTGCCAGCAGCTTTGTCGGGGCAGCCTACGAGCAGTACTTC. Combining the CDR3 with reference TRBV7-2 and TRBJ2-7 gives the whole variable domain GAGVSQSPSNKVTEKGKDVELRCDPISGHTALYWYRQSLGQGLEFLIYFQGNSAPDKSGLPSDRFSAERTGGSVSTLTIQRTQQEDSAVYLCASSFVGAAYEQYFGPGTRLTVT.

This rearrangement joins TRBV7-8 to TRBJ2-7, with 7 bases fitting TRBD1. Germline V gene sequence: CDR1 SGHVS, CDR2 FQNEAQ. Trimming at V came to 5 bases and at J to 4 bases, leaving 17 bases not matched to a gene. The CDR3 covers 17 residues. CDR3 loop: CASSVTPKTGRVYEQYF. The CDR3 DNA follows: TGTGCCAGCAGCGTTACACCTAAGACAGGGCGGGTTTACGAGCAGTACTTC.

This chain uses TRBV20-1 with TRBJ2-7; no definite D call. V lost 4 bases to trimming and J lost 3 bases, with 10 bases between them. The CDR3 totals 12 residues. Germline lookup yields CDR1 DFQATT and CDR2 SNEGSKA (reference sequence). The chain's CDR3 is CSATPYGYEQYF. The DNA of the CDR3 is TGCAGTGCTACCCCGTATGGCTACGAGCAGTACTTC.

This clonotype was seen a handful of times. CDR3 region: CASSLGVDRGTDTQYF. The CDR3 DNA follows: TGTGCCAGCAGCCTAGGGGTCGACAGGGGCACAGATACGCAGTATTTT. This chain connects TRBV12-3 or TRBV12-4 to TRBJ2-3, with 7 nucleotides matching TRBD1. V dropped 6 bases and J dropped 1; count of bases not matched to a gene: 10. The CDR3 has 16 amino acids.

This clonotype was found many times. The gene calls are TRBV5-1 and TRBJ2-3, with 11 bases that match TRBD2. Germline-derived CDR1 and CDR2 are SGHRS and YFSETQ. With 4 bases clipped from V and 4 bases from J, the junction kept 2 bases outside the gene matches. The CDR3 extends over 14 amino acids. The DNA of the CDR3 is TGCGCCAGCAGCCAGGGACTAGCGGCAGATACGCAGTATTTT. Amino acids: CASSQGLAADTQYF.

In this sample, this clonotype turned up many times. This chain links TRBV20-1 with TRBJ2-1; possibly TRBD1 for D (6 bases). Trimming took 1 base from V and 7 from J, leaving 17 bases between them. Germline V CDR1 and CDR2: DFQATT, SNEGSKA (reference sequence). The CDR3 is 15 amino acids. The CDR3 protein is CSARVFRGLRNEQFF. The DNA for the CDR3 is TGCAGTGCTAGAGTATTCAGGGGTTTACGGAATGAGCAGTTCTTC.

CDR3 DNA: TGTGCCAGCAGCAATGTAGGTTTCTCCTACAATGAGCAGTTCTTC. Protein: CASSNVGFSYNEQFF. The genes are TRBV7-9 and TRBJ2-1, with unresolved D. Germline CDR1 is SEHNR and CDR2 is FQNEAQ (reference sequence). V lost 5 bases and J 0 bases, leaving 11 bases between the germline ends. The CDR3 has 15 residues.

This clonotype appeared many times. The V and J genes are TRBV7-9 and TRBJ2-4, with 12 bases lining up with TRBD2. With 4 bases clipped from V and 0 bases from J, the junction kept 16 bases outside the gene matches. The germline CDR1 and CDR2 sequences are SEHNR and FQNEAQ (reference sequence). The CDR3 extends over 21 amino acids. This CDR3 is CASSSTGLAGRARLAKNIQYF. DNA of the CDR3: TGTGCCAGCAGCTCCACTGGACTAGCGGGAAGAGCTCGCTTAGCCAAAAACATTCAGTACTTC.

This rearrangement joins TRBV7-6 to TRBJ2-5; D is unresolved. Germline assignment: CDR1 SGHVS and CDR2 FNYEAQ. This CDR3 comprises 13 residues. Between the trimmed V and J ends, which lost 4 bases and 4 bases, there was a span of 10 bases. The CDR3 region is CASSSYPPETQYF. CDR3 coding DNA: TGTGCCAGCAGCTCATATCCCCCAGAGACCCAGTACTTC.

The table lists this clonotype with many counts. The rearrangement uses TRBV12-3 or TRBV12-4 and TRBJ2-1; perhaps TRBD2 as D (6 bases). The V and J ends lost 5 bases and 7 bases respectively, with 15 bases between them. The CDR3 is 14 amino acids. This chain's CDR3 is CASSSGLGGNEQFF. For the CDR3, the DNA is TGTGCCAGCAGTAGCGGGTTAGGAGGGAATGAGCAGTTCTTC.

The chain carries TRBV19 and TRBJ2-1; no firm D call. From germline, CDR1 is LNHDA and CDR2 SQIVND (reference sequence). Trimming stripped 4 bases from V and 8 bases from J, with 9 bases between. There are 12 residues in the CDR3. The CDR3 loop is CASSTKWYEQFF. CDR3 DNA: TGTGCCAGTAGTACCAAGTGGTATGAGCAGTTCTTC.

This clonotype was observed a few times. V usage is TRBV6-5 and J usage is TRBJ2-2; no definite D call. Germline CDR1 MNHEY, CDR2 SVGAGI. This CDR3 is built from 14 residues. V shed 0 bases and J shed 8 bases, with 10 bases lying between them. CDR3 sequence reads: CASSYSGPRGELFF. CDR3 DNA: TGTGCCAGCAGTTACTCGGGTCCTCGGGGGGAGCTGTTTTTT.

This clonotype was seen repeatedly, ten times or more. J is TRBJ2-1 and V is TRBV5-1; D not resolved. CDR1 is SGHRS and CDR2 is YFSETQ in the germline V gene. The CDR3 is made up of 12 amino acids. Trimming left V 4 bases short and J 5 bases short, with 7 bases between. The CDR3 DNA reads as TGCGCCAGCAGCCAAATGAACAATGAGCAGTTCTTC. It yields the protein CASSQMNNEQFF.

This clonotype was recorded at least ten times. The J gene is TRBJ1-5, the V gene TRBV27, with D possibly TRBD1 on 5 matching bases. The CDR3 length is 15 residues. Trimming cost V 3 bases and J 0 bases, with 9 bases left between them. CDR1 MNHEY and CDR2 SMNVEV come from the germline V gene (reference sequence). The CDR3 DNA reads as TGTGCCAGCAGTTTCCGGGGGTATAGCAATCAGCCCCAGCATTTT. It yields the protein CASSFRGYSNQPQHF.

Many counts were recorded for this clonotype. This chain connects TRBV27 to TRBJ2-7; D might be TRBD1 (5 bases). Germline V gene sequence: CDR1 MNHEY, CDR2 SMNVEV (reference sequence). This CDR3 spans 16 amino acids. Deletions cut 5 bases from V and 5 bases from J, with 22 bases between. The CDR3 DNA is TGTGCCAGCAGTCCGACCACAGGTCTAGGTCTCCACGAGCAGTACTTC. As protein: CASSPTTGLGLHEQYF.

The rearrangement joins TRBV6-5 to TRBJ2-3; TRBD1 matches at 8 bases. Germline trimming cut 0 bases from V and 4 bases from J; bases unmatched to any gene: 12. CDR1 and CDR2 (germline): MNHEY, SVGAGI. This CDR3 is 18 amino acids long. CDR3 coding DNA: TGTGCCAGCAGTTACTCGAACGCCAGGGGGCTTGACGCAGATACGCAGTATTTT. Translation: CASSYSNARGLDADTQYF.

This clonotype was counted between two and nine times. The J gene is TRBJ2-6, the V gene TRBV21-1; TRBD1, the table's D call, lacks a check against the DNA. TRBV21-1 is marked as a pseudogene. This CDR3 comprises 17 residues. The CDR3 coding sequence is TGTGCCAGCAGCAAAACTTCAAGGGGGACCGGGGCCAACGTCCTGACTTTC. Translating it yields CASSKTSRGTGANVLTF.

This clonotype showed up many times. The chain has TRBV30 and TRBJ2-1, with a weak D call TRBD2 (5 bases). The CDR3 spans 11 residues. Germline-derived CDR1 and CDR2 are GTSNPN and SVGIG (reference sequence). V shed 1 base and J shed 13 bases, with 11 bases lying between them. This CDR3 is CAWSGPSTQFF. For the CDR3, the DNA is TGTGCCTGGAGTGGGCCTAGCACCCAGTTCTTC.